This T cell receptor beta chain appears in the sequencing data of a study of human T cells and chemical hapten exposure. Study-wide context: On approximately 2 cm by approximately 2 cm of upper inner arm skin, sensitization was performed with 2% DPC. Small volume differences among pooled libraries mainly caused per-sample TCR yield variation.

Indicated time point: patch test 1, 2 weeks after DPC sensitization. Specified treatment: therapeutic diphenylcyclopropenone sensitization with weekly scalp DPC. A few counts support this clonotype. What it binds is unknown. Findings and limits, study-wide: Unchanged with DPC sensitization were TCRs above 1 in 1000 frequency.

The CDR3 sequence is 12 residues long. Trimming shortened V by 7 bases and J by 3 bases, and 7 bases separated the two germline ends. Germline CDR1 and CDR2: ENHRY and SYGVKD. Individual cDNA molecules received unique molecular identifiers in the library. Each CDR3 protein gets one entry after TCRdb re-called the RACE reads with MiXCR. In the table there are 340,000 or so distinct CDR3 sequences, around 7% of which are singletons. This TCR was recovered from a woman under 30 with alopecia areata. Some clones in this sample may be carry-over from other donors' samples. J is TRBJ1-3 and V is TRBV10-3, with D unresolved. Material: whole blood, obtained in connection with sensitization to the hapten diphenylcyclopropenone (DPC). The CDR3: CAIKDGGNTIYF. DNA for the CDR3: TGTGCCATCAAGGACGGTGGAAACACCATATATTTT.